Listed below are T cell receptor beta chains from one sample, sequenced in a study of cytomegalovirus exposure and HLA in healthy donors. Sequencing used immunoSEQ multiplex PCR; TCRdb keeps in-frame clones, though not all of them. The sample yields more than 95,000 clones, 15% to 20% seen once. Sequencing was performed on PBMCs. The receptor set was obtained from a female donor in good health and CMV-seropositive. CDR3s include the opening cysteine and the closing phenylalanine or tryptophan. A D gene is named only where the DNA matches it firmly. Size is stated for part of the rows, as once, few or many counts, or as a class when the clone is expanded.

d_gene,v_gene,j_gene,abundance,CDR3aa,CDR3nt
-,TRBV30,TRBJ1-1,few,CAWSVSTEAFF,TGTGCCTGGAGTGTTTCGACTGAAGCTTTCTTT
-,TRBV10-3,TRBJ2-3,-,CAISEHHGGLTDTQYF,TGTGCCATCAGTGAGCACCATGGGGGCCTCACAGATACGCAGTATTTT
-,TRBV4-3,TRBJ1-1,-,CASSQDAGIQVQQAFF,TGCGCCAGCAGCCAAGATGCCGGTATTCAGGTACAACAAGCTTTCTTT
-,TRBV6-5,TRBJ1-2,-,CASSYSSDSYGYTF,TGTGCCAGCAGTTACTCATCGGACAGCTATGGCTACACCTTC
TRBD2,TRBV2,TRBJ2-1,few,CASSEGSGGGNEQFF,TGTGCCAGCAGTGAAGGTAGCGGGGGGGGTAATGAGCAGTTCTTC
-,TRBV7-8,TRBJ2-5,few,CASSSDSQETQYF,TGTGCCAGCAGTTCAGACAGTCAAGAGACCCAGTACTTC
TRBD2,TRBV4-2,TRBJ2-1,-,CASSQYRLAGIGNEQFF,TGTGCCAGCAGCCAATATCGTCTAGCGGGAATAGGGAATGAGCAGTTCTTC
-,TRBV4-3,TRBJ1-1,-,CASSQVEGGVGEAFF,TGCGCCAGCAGCCAAGTCGAAGGAGGGGTCGGTGAAGCTTTCTTT
-,TRBV2,TRBJ1-5,-,CASSESGSNQPQHF,TGTGCCAGCAGTGAGAGCGGTAGCAATCAGCCCCAGCATTTT
-,TRBV4-2,TRBJ1-6,few,CASSQENRLQAPLHF,TGTGCCAGCAGCCAAGAAAACCGCCTCCAGGCACCCCTCCACTTT
TRBD1,TRBV6-7,TRBJ2-7,few,CASSYSWDRGSSYEQYF,TGTGCCAGCAGTTACTCGTGGGACAGGGGGAGCTCCTACGAGCAGTACTTC
-,TRBV2,TRBJ2-1,few,CASTHGRGALSYNEQFF,TGTGCCAGCACCCATGGTCGGGGGGCCCTCTCCTACAATGAGCAGTTCTTC
TRBD1,TRBV2,TRBJ1-1,-,CASSYRGLDTEAFF,TGTGCCAGCAGTTACAGGGGGCTTGACACTGAAGCTTTCTTT
TRBD1,TRBV4-3,TRBJ2-3,-,CASSQGQGGWNTQYF,TGCGCCAGCAGCCAAGGACAGGGGGGTTGGAATACGCAGTATTTT
-,TRBV28,TRBJ2-7,-,CASSRLPSPSSYEQYF,TGTGCCAGCAGCCGTTTACCCTCCCCGAGCTCCTACGAGCAGTACTTC
-,TRBV14,TRBJ1-4,-,CASSQVTSGVEKLFF,TGTGCCAGCAGCCAAGTTACAAGCGGGGTTGAAAAACTGTTTTTT
TRBD2,TRBV27,TRBJ2-7,few,CASSLRGSPYEQYF,TGTGCCAGCAGTTTACGCGGGAGTCCCTACGAGCAGTACTTC
-,TRBV4-1,TRBJ1-2,few,CASSQPWGTNYGYTF,TGCGCCAGCAGCCAACCCTGGGGCACTAACTATGGCTACACCTTC
-,TRBV27,TRBJ2-7,few,CASSFTGGVYEQYF,TGTGCCAGCAGTTTCACCGGCGGAGTCTACGAGCAGTACTTC
TRBD2,TRBV5-4,TRBJ2-7,-,CASSPSGTSGSQNEQYF,TGTGCCAGCAGCCCATCCGGGACTAGCGGGAGCCAGAACGAGCAGTACTTC
TRBD2,TRBV2,TRBJ2-2,few,CASSDHLRENTGALFF,TGTGCCAGCAGTGATCACTTGCGGGAGAACACCGGGGCGCTGTTTTTT
TRBD2,TRBV5-1,TRBJ2-5,-,CASSLGTSRETQYF,TGCGCCAGCAGCTTGGGGACTAGTCGGGAGACCCAGTACTTC
TRBD1,TRBV5-1,TRBJ1-4,few,CASSGFKGQGTPALFF,TGCGCCAGCAGCGGATTTAAGGGACAGGGGACACCTGCCCTGTTTTTT
TRBD1,TRBV7-2,TRBJ2-7,few,CASSFGQAYEQYF,TGTGCCAGCAGCTTCGGACAGGCGTACGAGCAGTACTTC
TRBD1,TRBV5-1,TRBJ1-1,few,CASSLGGTGGNTEAFF,TGCGCCAGCAGCTTGGGTGGGACAGGGGGGAACACTGAAGCTTTCTTT
TRBD1,TRBV2,TRBJ1-2,-,CASTDGQEGNYGYTF,TGTGCCAGCACCGACGGACAGGAAGGTAACTATGGCTACACCTTC
TRBD1,TRBV5-5,TRBJ1-2,-,CASSPGTGGDGYTF,TGTGCCAGCAGCCCCGGGACAGGGGGGGATGGCTACACCTTC
-,TRBV29-1,TRBJ2-7,few,CSVTPTSYEQYF,TGCAGCGTTACCCCCACATCCTACGAGCAGTACTTC
TRBD1,TRBV28,TRBJ2-7,-,CASRTGGYEQYF,TGTGCCAGCCGTACAGGGGGATACGAGCAGTACTTC
-,TRBV29-1,TRBJ2-3,-,CSVEGKGLADTQYF,TGCAGCGTTGAGGGAAAGGGGTTGGCAGATACGCAGTATTTT
-,TRBV2,TRBJ1-6,few,CASSRQGMNSPLHF,TGTGCCAGCAGTCGGCAGGGTATGAATTCACCCCTCCACTTT
TRBD1,TRBV14,TRBJ1-1,few,CASSRTGTKDTEAFF,TGTGCCAGCAGCCGGACAGGGACGAAAGACACTGAAGCTTTCTTT
TRBD2,TRBV4-2,TRBJ2-1,few,CASSQALGTSGNSYNEQFF,TGTGCCAGCAGCCAAGCCTTGGGGACTAGCGGGAACTCCTACAATGAGCAGTTCTTC
-,TRBV18,TRBJ2-7,once,CASSPRYGEQYF,TGTGCCAGCTCACCGAGGTACGGCGAGCAGTACTTC
TRBD1,TRBV28,TRBJ2-7,few,CASSPVGTGPYEQYF,TGTGCCAGCAGTCCGGTCGGGACAGGACCCTACGAGCAGTACTTC
-,TRBV6-1,TRBJ1-5,few,CASRQVSNQPQHF,TGTGCCAGCAGACAGGTTAGCAATCAACCCCAGCATTTT
TRBD1,TRBV6-5,TRBJ1-2,-,CASSKQGSYGYTF,TGTGCCAGCAGTAAACAGGGGAGTTATGGCTACACCTTC
-,TRBV7-9,TRBJ2-7,few,CASSLILQGEQYF,TGTGCCAGCAGCTTAATTTTACAGGGCGAGCAGTACTTC
-,TRBV15,TRBJ1-5,-,CATSRDPGQNPNQPQHF,TGTGCCACCAGCAGAGATCCAGGACAGAATCCCAATCAGCCCCAGCATTTT
-,TRBV25-1,TRBJ2-1,-,CASSEGRGGKWFF,TGTGCCAGCAGTGAAGGGAGGGGGGGTAAGTGGTTCTTC
-,TRBV5-4,TRBJ2-5,-,CASSLGTSQETQYF,TGTGCCAGCAGCTTGGGAACTAGCCAAGAGACCCAGTACTTC
TRBD1,TRBV5-1,TRBJ1-2,few,CASSLTGEGYGYTF,TGCGCCAGCAGCTTGACAGGGGAAGGCTATGGCTACACCTTC